This TCR beta chain was identified in a study of blood T cell repertoires in COVID-19. TCRdb's table, derived via immunoSEQ multiplex PCR, lists solely in-frame clones and lacks some. Here the sample spans approximately 300,000 clones, around 90% being singletons. This receptor was obtained from a man between 18 and 29 years old who had recovered from COVID-19. Sample: peripheral blood.

The chain's CDR3 is CASSFPGLAGETQYF. The DNA for the CDR3 is TGTGCCAGCAGCTTCCCGGGACTAGCCGGCGAGACCCAGTACTTC. This chain joins TRBV7-8 and TRBJ2-5; 9 bases agree with TRBD2. Germline V gene sequence: CDR1 SGHVS, CDR2 FQNEAQ. There are 15 residues in the CDR3. V lost 3 bases to trimming and J lost 5 bases; unmatched junction nucleotides: 7. Looking up the rest from reference TRBV7-8 and TRBJ2-5 gives the full variable domain: GAGVSQSPRYKVAKRGQDVALRCDPISGHVSLFWYQQALGQGPEFLTYFQNEAQLDKSGLPSDRFFAERPEGSVSTLKIQRTQQEDSAVYLCASSFPGLAGETQYFGPGTRLLVL.